The 16 T cell receptor beta chains reported below all come from one sample, sequenced in a study of blood T cell repertoires in COVID-19. The table came from immunoSEQ multiplex PCR; TCRdb's copy has only in-frame clones and leaves some out. The sample holds over 450,000 clones, approximately 91% seen once. The source material was peripheral blood. Receptor source: a woman in her 50s with COVID-19, enrolled during active disease.

The rearrangement uses TRBV7-3 and TRBJ2-2; no clear D. The CDR3 length is 13 residues. The V end was cut by 5 bases, the J end by 6 bases, with 10 bases between. Per the germline V gene, CDR1 is SGHTA and CDR2 is FQGTGA. This chain's CDR3 is CASSDQDAGELFF. The CDR3 bases are TGTGCCAGCAGCGACCAGGATGCCGGGGAGCTGTTTTTT.

J is TRBJ2-3 and V is TRBV2, with TRBD2 matching over 8 bases. CDR3 length equals 15 residues. Germline values: CDR1 SNHLY, CDR2 FYNNEI. V trimming: 3 bases; J trimming: 5 bases; junction bases outside the gene matches: 7. The CDR3 is CASSEERGLKDTQYF. The CDR3 coding sequence is TGTGCCAGCAGTGAGGAGCGGGGGCTTAAAGATACGCAGTATTTT.

This chain connects TRBV28 to TRBJ1-2; D ambiguous. Germline CDR1 MDHEN, CDR2 SYDVKM. V lost 8 bases, J lost 3 bases, and 13 bases lay in between. The CDR3 covers 13 residues. This chain's CDR3 is CASQGLGDYGYTF. The CDR3 DNA reads as TGTGCCAGCCAAGGTTTGGGCGACTATGGCTACACCTTC.

On this clone itself: Other DNA sequences in this sample translate to the same CDR3. This chain connects TRBV19 to TRBJ2-2; TRBD1 is a possible D gene (6 bases). V lost 3 bases, J lost 0 bases, and 8 bases lay in between. Germline V gives CDR1 LNHDA, CDR2 SQIVND (reference sequence). The CDR3 runs to 15 residues. CDR3 sequence (DNA): TGTGCCAGTAGTATTCAGGGGACGAACACCGGGGAGCTGTTTTTT. Residues: CASSIQGTNTGELFF.

This sequence joins TRBV12-5 and TRBJ2-2, with D possibly matching TRBD1 (6 bases). The CDR3 sequence is 16 residues long. Between the trimmed V and J ends, which lost 0 bases and 1 base, there was a span of 9 bases. CDR1 and CDR2 from the germline V gene are LGHNT and FRNRAP. In nucleotides, the CDR3 is TGTGCTAGTGGTTTGGTCCGGACAGAGAACACCGGGGAGCTGTTTTTT. It is translated as CASGLVRTENTGELFF.

The rearrangement uses TRBV9 and TRBJ2-7; weak D call: TRBD2 (5 bases). Germline V gene data show CDR1 as SGDLS and CDR2 as YYNGEE. The CDR3 has 14 residues. Trimming shortened V by 0 bases and J by 3 bases, and 10 bases separated the two germline ends. The CDR3 DNA reads TGTGCCAGCAGCGTAGGGGCCGGACTCTACGAGCAGTACTTC. Amino acids: CASSVGAGLYEQYF.

The genes are TRBV24-1 and TRBJ2-3, with TRBD1 matching over 7 bases. CDR3 length: 15 residues. Germline V CDR1 and CDR2: KGHDR, SFDVKD. The V segment lost 9 bases and the J segment 0 bases; nucleotides outside the gene matches: 8. The CDR3 DNA is TGTGCCACCGGGCGTCCGGGACAGAGCACAGATACGCAGTATTTT. It encodes CATGRPGQSTDTQYF.

The V gene is TRBV6-6, the J gene TRBJ2-7; 9 bases align to TRBD2. This CDR3 region has 14 residues. The germline gives CDR1 MNHNY, CDR2 SVGAGI (reference sequence). With V trimmed by 5 bases and J by 2 bases, 4 bases remained unmatched. The CDR3 here is CASSPSSGAYEQYF. CDR3 coding DNA: TGTGCCAGCAGTCCTTCTAGCGGGGCCTACGAGCAGTACTTC.

V usage is TRBV9 and J usage is TRBJ2-5, with a weak D call TRBD2 (6 bases). Germline values: CDR1 SGDLS, CDR2 YYNGEE. CDR3 length equals 16 residues. The V end lost 3 bases, the J end lost 5 bases, and 20 bases lay between the germline ends. The CDR3, as DNA: TGTGCCAGCAGCGCCGGGACTCGAGGGGCGGAGGAGACCCAGTACTTC. Translated, it gives CASSAGTRGAEETQYF.

This chain connects TRBV7-6 to TRBJ2-5, with D unclear. This CDR3 has 13 residues. The V end was cut by 1 base, the J end by 4 bases, with 7 bases between. Looked up from germline, CDR1 is SGHVS and CDR2 is FNYEAQ. The CDR3: CASSLGSRETQYF. In DNA form, the CDR3 reads TGTGCCAGCAGCTTAGGAAGTAGAGAGACCCAGTACTTC.

V is TRBV19 and J is TRBJ1-2; D unresolved. V lost 5 bases and J 5 bases, leaving 9 bases between the germline ends. Looked up from germline, CDR1 is LNHDA and CDR2 is SQIVND (reference sequence). CDR3 length: 12 amino acids. CDR3 sequence (DNA): TGTGCCAGTAGTTCGGGAGTGTATGGCTACACCTTC. Residues: CASSSGVYGYTF.

This chain joins TRBV2 and TRBJ1-4; unclear D gene. Germline lookup yields CDR1 SNHLY and CDR2 FYNNEI. The CDR3 has 13 residues. V was trimmed by 8 bases and J by 0 bases, leaving 7 bases between them. The CDR3 protein is CASYSTTNEKLFF. The CDR3 coding sequence is TGTGCCAGCTACAGTACAACTAATGAAAAACTGTTTTTT.

The rearrangement joins TRBV19 to TRBJ2-7; 10 bases map to TRBD2. With V trimmed by 7 bases and J by 0 bases, 3 bases remained unmatched. This CDR3 has 14 amino acids. CDR1 is LNHDA and CDR2 is SQIVND in the germline V gene (reference sequence). The CDR3 nucleotides are TGTGCCAGTACCCGGACTAGCGGCTCCTACGAGCAGTACTTC. Its protein product is CASTRTSGSYEQYF. The complete variable domain, with remaining parts taken from reference TRBV19 and TRBJ2-7, reads DGGITQSPKYLFRKEGQNVTLSCEQNLNHDAMYWYRQDPGQGLRLIYYSQIVNDFQKGDIAEGYSVSREKKESFPLTVTSAQKNPTAFYLCASTRTSGSYEQYFGPGTRLTVT.

Only a few counts were recorded for this clone. The chain joins TRBV3-1 (or the pseudogene TRBV3-2) to TRBJ1-1, with D possibly matching TRBD1 (5 bases). The CDR3 has 15 amino acids. Germline V gene data show CDR1 as LGHDT and CDR2 as YNNKEL (reference sequence). Trimming left V 2 bases short and J 4 bases short, with 14 bases between. In DNA, the CDR3 is TGTGCCAGCAGCCAACTGGCCCTCCAGGGCACTGAAGCTTTCTTT. This translates into CASSQLALQGTEAFF.

The V and J genes are TRBV11-2 and TRBJ2-2; 9 nucleotides agree with TRBD2. The CDR3 is 16 amino acids. Germline loops: CDR1 SGHAT, CDR2 FQNNGV. J was trimmed by 1 base and V by 3 bases; bases with no gene match: 3. The CDR3 DNA is TGTGCCAGCAGCTTCGCAGCGGGGGGGAACACCGGGGAGCTGTTTTTT. Protein sequence: CASSFAAGGNTGELFF.

The chain couples TRBV10-1 to TRBJ2-1; TRBD2 matches 7 bases. V was clipped by 0 bases and J by 2 bases; unmatched bases: 7. The CDR3 is made up of 17 amino acids. The V gene's germline CDR1 is WNHNN and CDR2 SYGVQD (reference sequence). The CDR3 sequence is CASSESTTSGAYNEQFF. Here the CDR3 DNA reads TGCGCCAGCAGTGAGTCGACGACAAGCGGGGCCTACAATGAGCAGTTCTTC.